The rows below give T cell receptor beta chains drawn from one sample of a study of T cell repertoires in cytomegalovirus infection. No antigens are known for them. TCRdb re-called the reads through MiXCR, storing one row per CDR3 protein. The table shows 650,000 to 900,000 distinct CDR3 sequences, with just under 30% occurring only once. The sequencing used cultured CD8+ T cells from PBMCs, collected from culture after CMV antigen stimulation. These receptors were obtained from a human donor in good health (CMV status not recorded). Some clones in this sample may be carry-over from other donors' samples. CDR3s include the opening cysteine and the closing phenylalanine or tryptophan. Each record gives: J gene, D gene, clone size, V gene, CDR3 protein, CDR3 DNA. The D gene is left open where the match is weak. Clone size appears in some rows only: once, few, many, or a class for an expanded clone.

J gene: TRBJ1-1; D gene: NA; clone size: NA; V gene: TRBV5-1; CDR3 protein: CASSLAPGRRMNTEAFF; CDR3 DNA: TGCGCCAGCAGCTTGGCACCAGGACGGCGGATGAACACTGAAGCTTTCTTT
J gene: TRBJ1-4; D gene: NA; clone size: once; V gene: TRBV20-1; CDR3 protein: CSARDPGSHITLTNEKLFF; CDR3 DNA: TGCAGTGCTAGAGATCCGGGTTCACATATCACACTCACTAATGAAAAACTGTTTTTT
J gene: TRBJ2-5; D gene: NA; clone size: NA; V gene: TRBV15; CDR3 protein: CATGLRGETQYF; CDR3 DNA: TGTGCCACCGGACTCCGGGGAGAGACCCAGTACTTC
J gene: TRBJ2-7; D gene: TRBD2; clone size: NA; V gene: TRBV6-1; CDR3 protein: CASSEELAGALDEQYF; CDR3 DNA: TGTGCCAGCAGTGAAGAACTAGCGGGGGCCCTCGACGAGCAGTACTTC
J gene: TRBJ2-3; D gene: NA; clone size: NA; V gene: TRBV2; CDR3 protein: CASSVQSPSGF; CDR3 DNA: TGTGCCAGCAGTGTCCAGAGTCCCAGTGGTTTT
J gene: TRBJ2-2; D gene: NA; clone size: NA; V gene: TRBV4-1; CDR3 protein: CASSRREAGNTGELFF; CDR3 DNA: TGTGCCAGCAGCCGACGGGAAGCGGGGAACACCGGGGAGCTGTTTTTT
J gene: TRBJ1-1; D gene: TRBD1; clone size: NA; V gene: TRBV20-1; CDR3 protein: CSAGPGQGRSMNTEAFF; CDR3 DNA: TGCAGTGCTGGGCCGGGACAGGGCAGGAGCATGAACACTGAAGCTTTCTTT
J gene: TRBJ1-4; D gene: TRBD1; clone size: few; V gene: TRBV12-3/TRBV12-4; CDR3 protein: CASSWFGQGALGEKLFF; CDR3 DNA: TGTGCCAGCAGTTGGTTCGGACAGGGGGCTCTCGGGGAAAAACTGTTTTTT
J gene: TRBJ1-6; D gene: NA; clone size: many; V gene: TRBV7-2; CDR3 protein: CASSESIPLHF; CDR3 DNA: TGTGCCAGCAGCGAATCTATACCCCTCCACTTT
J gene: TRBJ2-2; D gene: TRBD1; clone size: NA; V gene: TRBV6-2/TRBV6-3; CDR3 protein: CASNLLGQHPGELFF; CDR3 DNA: TGTGCCAGCAATCTCCTGGGACAGCATCCAGGGGAGCTGTTTTTT
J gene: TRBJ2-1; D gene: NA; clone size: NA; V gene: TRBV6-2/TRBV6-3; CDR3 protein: CASSYQYNEQFF; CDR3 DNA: TGTGCCAGCAGTTATCAGTACAATGAGCAGTTCTTC
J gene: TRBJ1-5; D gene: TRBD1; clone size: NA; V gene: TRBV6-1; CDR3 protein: CASSVGKDRVTQPQHF; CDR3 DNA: TGTGCCAGCAGTGTGGGGAAGGACAGGGTGACTCAGCCCCAGCATTTT
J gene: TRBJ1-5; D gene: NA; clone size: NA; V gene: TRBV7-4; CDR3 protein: CASSLGIGDQPQHF; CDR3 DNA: TGTGCCAGCAGCTTAGGGATCGGGGATCAGCCCCAGCATTTT
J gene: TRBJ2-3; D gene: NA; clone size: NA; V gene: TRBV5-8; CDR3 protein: CASSLGAGVSTDTQYF; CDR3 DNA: TGTGCCAGCAGCTTGGGAGCAGGGGTTAGCACAGATACGCAGTATTTT
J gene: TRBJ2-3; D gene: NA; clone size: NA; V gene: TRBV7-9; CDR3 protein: CASSSLGEAWTQYF; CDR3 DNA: TGTGCCAGCAGCTCCCTGGGAGAGGCGTGGACGCAGTATTTT
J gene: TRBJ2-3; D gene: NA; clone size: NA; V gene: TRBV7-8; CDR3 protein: CASSFNPDTHQEDTQYF; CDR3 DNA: TGTGCCAGCAGTTTCAACCCGGACACACACCAAGAAGATACGCAGTATTTT
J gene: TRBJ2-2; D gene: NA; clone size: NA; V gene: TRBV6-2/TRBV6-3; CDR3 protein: CASREYTGELFF; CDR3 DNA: TGTGCCAGCAGGGAATACACCGGGGAGCTGTTTTTT
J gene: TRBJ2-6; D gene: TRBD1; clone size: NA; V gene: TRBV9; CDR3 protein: CASSASRDRSSGANVLTF; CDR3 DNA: TGTGCCAGCAGCGCCAGCCGGGACAGGAGCTCTGGGGCCAACGTCCTGACTTTC
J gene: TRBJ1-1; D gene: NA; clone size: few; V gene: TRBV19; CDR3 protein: CASSIRGQAKHTEAFF; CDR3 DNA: TGTGCCAGTAGTATACGAGGCCAGGCCAAACACACTGAAGCTTTCTTT
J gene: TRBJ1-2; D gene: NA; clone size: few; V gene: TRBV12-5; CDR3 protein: CASGLPAAIYGYTF; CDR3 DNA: TGTGCTAGTGGCCTACCGGCGGCGATCTATGGCTACACCTTC
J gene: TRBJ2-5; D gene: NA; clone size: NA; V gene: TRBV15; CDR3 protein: CATSAGPPPQETQYF; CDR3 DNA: TGTGCCACCAGCGCGGGACCCCCCCCCCAGGAGACCCAGTACTTC
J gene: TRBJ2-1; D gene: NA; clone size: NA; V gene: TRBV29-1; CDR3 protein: CSVDAWGSYNEQFF; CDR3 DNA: TGCAGCGTTGATGCGTGGGGCTCCTACAATGAGCAGTTCTTC
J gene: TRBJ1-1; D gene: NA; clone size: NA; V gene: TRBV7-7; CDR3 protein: CASSFHEQGRTEAFF; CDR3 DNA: TGTGCTAGCAGCTTTCACGAGCAGGGTCGCACTGAAGCTTTCTTT
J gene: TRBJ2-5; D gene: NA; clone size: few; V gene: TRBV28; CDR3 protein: CASSPQTVQETQYF; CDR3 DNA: TGTGCCAGCAGTCCCCAGACAGTTCAAGAGACCCAGTACTTC
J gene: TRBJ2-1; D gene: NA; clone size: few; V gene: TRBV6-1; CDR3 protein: CASKGGGQYNEQFF; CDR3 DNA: TGTGCCAGCAAGGGCGGGGGCCAATACAATGAGCAGTTCTTC
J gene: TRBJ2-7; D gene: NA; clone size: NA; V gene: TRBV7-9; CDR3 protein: CASSQLSRDEQYF; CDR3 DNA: TGTGCCAGCAGCCAACTTTCACGGGATGAGCAGTACTTC
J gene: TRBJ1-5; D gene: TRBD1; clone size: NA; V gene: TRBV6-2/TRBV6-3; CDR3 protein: CASRIEPATGVYNQPQHF; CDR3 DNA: TGTGCCAGCAGGATCGAGCCGGCGACAGGGGTGTACAATCAGCCCCAGCATTTT
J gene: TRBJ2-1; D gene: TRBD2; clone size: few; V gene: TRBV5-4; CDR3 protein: CASSWTSGGAGEQFF; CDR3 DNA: TGTGCCAGCAGCTGGACTAGCGGGGGGGCGGGTGAGCAGTTCTTC
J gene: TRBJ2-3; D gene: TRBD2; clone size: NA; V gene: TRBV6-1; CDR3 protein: CASSVEVAGLTDTQYF; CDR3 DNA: TGTGCCAGCAGTGTCGAGGTAGCGGGGCTGACAGATACGCAGTATTTT
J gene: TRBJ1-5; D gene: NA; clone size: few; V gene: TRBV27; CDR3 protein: CASSLSGRRGQPQHF; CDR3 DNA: TGTGCCAGCAGTTTATCGGGCCGAAGGGGGCAGCCCCAGCATTTT
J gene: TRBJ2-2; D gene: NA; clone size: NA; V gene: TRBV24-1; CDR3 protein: CATSDFRSGELFF; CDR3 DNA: TGTGCCACCAGTGATTTTAGGTCCGGGGAGCTGTTTTTT
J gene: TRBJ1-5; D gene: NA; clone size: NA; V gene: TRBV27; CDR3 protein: CASSLRRYKISNQPQHF; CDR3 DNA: TGTGCCAGCAGTTTACGGAGATACAAAATTAGCAATCAGCCCCAGCATTTT
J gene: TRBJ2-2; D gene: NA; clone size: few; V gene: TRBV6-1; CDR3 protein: CASSTLEGAKNGELFF; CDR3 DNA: TGTGCCAGCAGTACCTTGGAGGGGGCAAAAAACGGGGAGCTGTTTTTT
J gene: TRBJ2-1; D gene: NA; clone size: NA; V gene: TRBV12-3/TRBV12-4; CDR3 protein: CASSLGARRGYNEQFF; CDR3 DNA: TGTGCCAGCAGTTTGGGAGCGAGGCGGGGTTACAATGAGCAGTTCTTC
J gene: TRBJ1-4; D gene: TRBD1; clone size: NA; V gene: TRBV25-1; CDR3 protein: CASTGGEKLFF; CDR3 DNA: TGTGCCAGCACAGGGGGCGAAAAACTGTTTTTT
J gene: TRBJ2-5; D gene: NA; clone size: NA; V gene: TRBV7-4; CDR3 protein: CASSSRTWQYF; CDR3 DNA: TGTGCCAGCAGCTCCCGTACTTGGCAGTACTTC
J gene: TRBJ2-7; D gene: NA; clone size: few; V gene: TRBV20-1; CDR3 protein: CSAREGDYEQYF; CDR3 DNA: TGCAGTGCTAGAGAGGGAGACTACGAGCAGTACTTC